The text below deals with one TCR beta chain. As yet, its antigen is unknown. This record comes from a study of CD8+ T cells in alopecia areata. The wider study: Patients took tofacitinib for 6 to 18 months, followed by 6 drug-free months. Study findings and constraints: Administration of tofacitinib significantly diminished scalp clonality and expanded CD8+ clones within the top 100. Sequences from scalp samples also cover resident alphabeta T cells of normal skin.

RNA extraction and reverse transcription yielded cDNA as sequencing template. Clones were sequenced by immunoSEQ multiplex PCR, and TCRdb holds only the in-frame ones, with some missing. The data hold a few hundred thousand clones, with around two fifths observed a single time. The CDR3 has 16 residues. Trimming pared 1 base from V and 0 bases from J, leaving 10 bases between. CDR1 MDHEN and CDR2 SYDVKM come from the germline V gene. This sample's treatment: oral pan-JAK inhibitor, 5-10 mg twice daily. The TCR comes from a human donor with alopecia areata. This chain connects TRBV28 to TRBJ2-1; no clear D gene. The sequencing here drew on CD4+ T cells sorted from blood, taken at approximately week 30, from a patient treated with tofacitinib. The CDR3 nucleotides are TGTGCCAGCAGTTTATTAGCCTTAGGCTCCTACAATGAGCAGTTCTTC. Amino acids: CASSLLALGSYNEQFF.